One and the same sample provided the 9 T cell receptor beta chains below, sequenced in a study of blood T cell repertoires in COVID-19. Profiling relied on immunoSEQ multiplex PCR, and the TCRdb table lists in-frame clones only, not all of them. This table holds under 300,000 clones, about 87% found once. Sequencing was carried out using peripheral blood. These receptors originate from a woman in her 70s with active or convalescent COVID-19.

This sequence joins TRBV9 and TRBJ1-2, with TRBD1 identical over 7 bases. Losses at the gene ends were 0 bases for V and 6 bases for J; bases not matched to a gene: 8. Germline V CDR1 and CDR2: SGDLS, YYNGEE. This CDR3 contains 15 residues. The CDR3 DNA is TGTGCCAGCAGCGTAGGCCCAGGGGGAAACGATGGCTACACCTTC. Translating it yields CASSVGPGGNDGYTF.

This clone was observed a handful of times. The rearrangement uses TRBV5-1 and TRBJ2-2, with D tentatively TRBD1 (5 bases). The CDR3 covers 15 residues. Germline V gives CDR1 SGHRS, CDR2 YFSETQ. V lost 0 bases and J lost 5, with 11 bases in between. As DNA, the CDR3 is TGCGCCAGCAGCTTGGTTCAGGGAACGACCGGGGAGCTGTTTTTT. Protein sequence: CASSLVQGTTGELFF.

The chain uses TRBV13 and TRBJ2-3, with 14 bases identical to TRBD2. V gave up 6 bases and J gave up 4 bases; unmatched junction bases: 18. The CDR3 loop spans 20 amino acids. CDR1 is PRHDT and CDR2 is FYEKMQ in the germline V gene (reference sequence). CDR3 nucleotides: TGTGCCAGCAGTTTAACAGGTGTCCCGGGACTAGCGGGGGAGGCAGATACGCAGTATTTT. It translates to CASSLTGVPGLAGEADTQYF.

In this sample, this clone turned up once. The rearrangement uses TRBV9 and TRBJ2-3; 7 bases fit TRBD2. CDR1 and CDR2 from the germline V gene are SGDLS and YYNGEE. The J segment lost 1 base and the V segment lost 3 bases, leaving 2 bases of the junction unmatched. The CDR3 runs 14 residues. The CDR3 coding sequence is TGTGCCAGCAGCGGCGGACTAGGCACAGATACGCAGTATTTT. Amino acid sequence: CASSGGLGTDTQYF.

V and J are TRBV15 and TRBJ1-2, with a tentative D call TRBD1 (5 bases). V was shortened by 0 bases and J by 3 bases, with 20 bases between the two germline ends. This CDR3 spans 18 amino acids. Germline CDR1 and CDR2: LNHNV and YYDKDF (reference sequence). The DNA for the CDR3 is TGTGCCACCAGCAGAGATTTTACAGGTGGGGCTAACTACTATGGCTACACCTTC. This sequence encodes CATSRDFTGGANYYGYTF.

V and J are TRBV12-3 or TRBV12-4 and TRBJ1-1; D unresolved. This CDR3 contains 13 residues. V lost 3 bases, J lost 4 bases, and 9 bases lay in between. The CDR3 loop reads CASSLISGTEAFF. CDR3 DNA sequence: TGTGCCAGCAGTTTGATCTCGGGCACTGAAGCTTTCTTT.

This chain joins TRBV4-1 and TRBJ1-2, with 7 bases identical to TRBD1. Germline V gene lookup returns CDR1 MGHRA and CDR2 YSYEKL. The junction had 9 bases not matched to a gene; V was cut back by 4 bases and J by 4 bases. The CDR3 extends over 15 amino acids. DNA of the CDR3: TGCGCCAGCAGCCCCGGGACAGTGGAATCCTATGGCTACACCTTC. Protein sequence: CASSPGTVESYGYTF.

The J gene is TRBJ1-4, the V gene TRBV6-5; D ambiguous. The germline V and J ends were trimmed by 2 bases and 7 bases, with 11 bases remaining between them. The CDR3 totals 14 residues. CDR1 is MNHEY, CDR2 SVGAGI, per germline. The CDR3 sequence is CASSYGPRGEKLFF. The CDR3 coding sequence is TGTGCCAGCAGTTACGGCCCCCGGGGTGAAAAACTGTTTTTT.

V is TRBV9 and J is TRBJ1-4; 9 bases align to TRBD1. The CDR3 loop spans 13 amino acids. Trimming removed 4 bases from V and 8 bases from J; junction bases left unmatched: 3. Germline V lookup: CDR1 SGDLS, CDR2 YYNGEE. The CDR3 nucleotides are TGTGCCAGCAGCCCCGGACAGGGGGAAAAACTGTTTTTT. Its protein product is CASSPGQGEKLFF.